This record looks at one T cell receptor beta chain sequence and its context. The antigen it recognizes is unknown. Nothing much larger sits one base from this clone, and base qualities are not available. These data are taken from a study of a mutant IDH1 vaccine in newly diagnosed glioma (dated by TCRdb to the early 2020s). Regarding the research as a whole: Patients received eight vaccinations in weeks 1, 3, 5, 7, 11, 15, 19 and 23, corresponding to visits V03 through V10. Vaccination started 4-6 weeks after radiotherapy alone, or was given together with temozolomide cycles in the groups whose treatment included chemotherapy. Peripheral blood was drawn at six visits: V03 (baseline), V05, V07, V10, V12 and V13. Longitudinal TCRB deep sequencing was performed for 20 to 30 treated patients wherever samples were available for exploratory analyses. Of the roughly 30 treated patients, approximately 60% were male and about 40% were female, and the mean age was roughly 38 years. Prior to enrollment, patients had been given standard therapy consisting of radiotherapy alone, temozolomide alone, or radiochemotherapy with temozolomide, with the combination given to most patients.

Broader findings and caveats from the paper: Pseudoprogression seemed to be unrelated to changes in the top peripheral T cell clonotypes found by TCRB sequencing. PBMC samples for TCRB deep sequencing were selected based on availability. Immune responses induced by the vaccine were seen in 93.3% of patients across multiple MHC alleles. According to the authors, sample limitations meant that analyses of patient blood samples could not be reproduced.

Interpreted using the paper, the time point label stands for: week 11, during vaccination. Every vaccine dose consisted of 300 ug of a 20-mer mutant IDH1 peptide in Montanide, administered subcutaneously together with topical imiquimod. All donors had newly diagnosed IDH1-mutant astrocytomas of WHO grade 3 or 4 that showed loss of nuclear ATRX. The samples were drawn from NOA16, a multicentre, single-arm, open-label phase I trial in Germany that tested a mutant IDH1 peptide vaccine in humans for the first time. Genomic DNA for TCRB sequencing was extracted from EDTA blood using the DNeasy Blood and Tissue Kit. The germline V gene yields SGHAT for CDR1 and FQNNGV for CDR2. Germline trimming amounts to 0 bases on V and 0 bases on J, with 5 as the count of junction bases outside the gene matches. The CDR3 has 16 amino acids, counting the end cysteine and phenylalanine. CDR3 DNA only is kept here, 48 bases in frame from base 1.

The library was made by the immunoSEQ multiplex PCR assay. Rearranged TCR beta chain sequences were amplified with the hsTCRB Kit following the manufacturer's protocol. An Illumina MiSeq was used to sequence the TCRB libraries. On the study's bioinformatics: The proprietary platform of the kit vendor was used for demultiplexing, trimming and gene mapping. Not all clones reach the TCRdb copy of this immuneACCESS table, which keeps in-frame sequences only. Checked studies attribute under half of the gap to unresolved V genes and leave the rest unexplained. V and J calls and clone size follow that table, whereas D and trimming were derived from the DNA. This sample is represented by some 60,000 clones; 70% to 85% of them were singletons. The biggest ten clones account for 3.6% of the sample.

The specimen was PBMCs, collected from a glioma patient whose treatment included an IDH1 peptide vaccine. This TCR came from a young man with glioma. The rearrangement joined TRBV11-2 to TRBJ2-7; TRBD2 aligns with 7 central bases. Read as DNA, the sequence is TGTGCCAGCAGCTTAGATCCTCTAGCGGCCTCCTACGAGCAGTACTTC. The translation is CASSLDPLAASYEQYF.